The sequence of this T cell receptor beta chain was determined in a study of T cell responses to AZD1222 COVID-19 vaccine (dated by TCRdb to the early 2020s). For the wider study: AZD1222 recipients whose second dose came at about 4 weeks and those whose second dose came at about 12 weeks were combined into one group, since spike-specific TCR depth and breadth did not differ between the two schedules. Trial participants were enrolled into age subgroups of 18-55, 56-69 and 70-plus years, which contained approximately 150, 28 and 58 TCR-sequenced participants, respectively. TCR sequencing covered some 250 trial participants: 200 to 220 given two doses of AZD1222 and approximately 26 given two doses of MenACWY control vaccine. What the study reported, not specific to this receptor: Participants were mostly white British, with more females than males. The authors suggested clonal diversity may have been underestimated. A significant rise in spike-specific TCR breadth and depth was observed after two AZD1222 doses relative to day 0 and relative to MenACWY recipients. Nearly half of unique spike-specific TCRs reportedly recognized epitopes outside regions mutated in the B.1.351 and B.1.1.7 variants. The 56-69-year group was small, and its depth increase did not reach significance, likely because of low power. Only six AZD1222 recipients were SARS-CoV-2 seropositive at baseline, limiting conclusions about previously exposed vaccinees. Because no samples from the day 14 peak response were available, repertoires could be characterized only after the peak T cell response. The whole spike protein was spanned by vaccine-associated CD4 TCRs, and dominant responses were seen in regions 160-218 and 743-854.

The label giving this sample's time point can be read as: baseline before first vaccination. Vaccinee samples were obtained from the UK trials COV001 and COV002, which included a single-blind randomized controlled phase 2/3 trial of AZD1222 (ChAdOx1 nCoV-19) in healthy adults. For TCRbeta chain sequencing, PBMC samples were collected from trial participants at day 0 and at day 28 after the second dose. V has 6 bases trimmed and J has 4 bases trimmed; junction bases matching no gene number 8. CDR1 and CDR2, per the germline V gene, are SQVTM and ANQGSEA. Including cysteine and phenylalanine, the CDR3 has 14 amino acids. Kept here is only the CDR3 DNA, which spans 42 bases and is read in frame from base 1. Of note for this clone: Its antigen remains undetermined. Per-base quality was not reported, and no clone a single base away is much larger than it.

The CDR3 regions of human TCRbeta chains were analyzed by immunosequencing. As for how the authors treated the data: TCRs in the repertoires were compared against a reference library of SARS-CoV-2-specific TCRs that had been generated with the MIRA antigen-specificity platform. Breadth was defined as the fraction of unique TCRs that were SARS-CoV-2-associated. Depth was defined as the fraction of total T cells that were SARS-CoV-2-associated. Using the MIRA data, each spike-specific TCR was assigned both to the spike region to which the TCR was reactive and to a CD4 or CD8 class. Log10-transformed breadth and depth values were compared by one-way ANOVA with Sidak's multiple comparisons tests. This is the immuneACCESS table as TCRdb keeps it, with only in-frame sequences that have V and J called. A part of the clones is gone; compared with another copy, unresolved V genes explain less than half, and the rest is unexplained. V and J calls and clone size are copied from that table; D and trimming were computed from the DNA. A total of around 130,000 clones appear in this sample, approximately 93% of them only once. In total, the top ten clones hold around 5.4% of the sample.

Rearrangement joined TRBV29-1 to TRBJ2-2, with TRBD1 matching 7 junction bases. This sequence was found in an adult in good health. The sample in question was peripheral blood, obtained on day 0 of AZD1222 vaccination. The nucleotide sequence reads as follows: TGCAGCGTGACGAGACAGGGTCCCACCGGGGAGCTGTTTTTT. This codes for CSVTRQGPTGELFF.